These 10 T cell receptor beta chains share one sample of origin, sequenced in a study of Graves' ophthalmopathy and Graves' hyperthyroidism. Scientists amplified the TCR beta CDR3 regions from RNA transcripts. RT-PCR in the first round used HTBI primers; a second-round multiplex PCR followed. TCRdb re-analysed the multiplex PCR reads in MiXCR, keeping a single row per CDR3 protein. The sample gives some 1.1 million distinct CDR3 sequences, about 36% of which show up once; around 10% is in the top ten. Sequenced sample: peripheral blood or thyroid tissue (not recorded which). These receptor sequences come from an adult man with Graves' hyperthyroidism.

The table lists this clonotype with many counts. J is TRBJ1-5 and V is TRBV19; D perhaps matches TRBD1 (5 bases). CDR3 length: 14 amino acids. Germline-derived CDR1 and CDR2 are LNHDA and SQIVND (reference sequence). V shed 7 bases and J shed 3 bases, with 13 bases lying between them. DNA of the CDR3: TGTGCCAGTAAGGTGGGACGGGTCAATCAGCCCCAGCATTTT. Amino acid sequence: CASKVGRVNQPQHF.

This clonotype has at least ten counts. The rearrangement links TRBV10-3 to TRBJ2-7, with 8 bases that match TRBD2. The junction had 10 bases not matched to a gene; V was cut back by 2 bases and J by 7 bases. This CDR3 spans 15 amino acids. Germline V lookup: CDR1 ENHRY, CDR2 SYGVKD. CDR3 DNA: TGTGCCATCAGTGAGGCCCGGGAGGGACGGAGGGAGCAGTACTTC. Amino acid sequence: CAISEAREGRREQYF.

In regard to this clonotype: Possible read error: a much larger clone is one base away. This chain joins TRBV5-1 and TRBJ2-5; D tentatively fits TRBD1 or TRBD2 (5 bases each). Germline CDR1 and CDR2: SGHRS and YFSETQ. The CDR3 has 16 amino acids. V lost 6 bases and J lost 2, with 20 bases in between. The CDR3 bases are TGCGCCAGCATCTACGCACCGGGACGAGGACAAGAGACCCAGTACTTC. This codes for CASIYAPGRGQETQYF.

Ten or more counts support this clonotype. The rearrangement uses TRBV19 and TRBJ2-2; D is unresolved. The CDR3 totals 15 residues. V was clipped by 3 bases and J by 0 bases, with 8 bases between them. The V gene's germline CDR1 is LNHDA and CDR2 SQIVND (reference sequence). CDR3 nucleotide sequence: TGTGCCAGTAGTATTGGTGGGACGAACACCGGGGAGCTGTTTTTT. It yields the protein CASSIGGTNTGELFF. The entire variable domain, with the rest obtained from reference TRBV19 and TRBJ2-2, is as follows: DGGITQSPKYLFRKEGQNVTLSCEQNLNHDAMYWYRQDPGQGLRLIYYSQIVNDFQKGDIAEGYSVSREKKESFPLTVTSAQKNPTAFYLCASSIGGTNTGELFFGEGSRLTVL.

This clonotype was picked up a small number of times. The V and J genes are TRBV5-1 and TRBJ2-7, with a weak D call TRBD1 (6 bases). CDR1 SGHRS and CDR2 YFSETQ come from the germline V gene. CDR3 length: 14 amino acids. The V end lost 4 bases, the J end lost 0 bases, and 11 bases lay between the germline ends. CDR3 DNA sequence: TGCGCCAGCAGCCCGGCAGGGGACTCCTACGAGCAGTACTTC. Residues: CASSPAGDSYEQYF. Full variable domain (remainder filled in from reference TRBV5-1 and TRBJ2-7): KAGVTQTPRYLIKTRGQQVTLSCSPISGHRSVSWYQQTPGQGLQFLFEYFSETQRNKGNFPGRFSGRQFSNSRSEMNVSTLELGDSALYLCASSPAGDSYEQYFGPGTRLTVT.

Of note for this clonotype: Just one base apart from a much larger clone, this may be a read error. The chain recombines TRBV19 with TRBJ1-5, with TRBD1 identical over 7 bases. The CDR3 is made up of 16 amino acids. The trim removed 4 bases at V and 3 bases at J, leaving 9 bases unmatched. The germline V gene has CDR1 LNHDA and CDR2 SQIVND (reference sequence). As DNA, the CDR3 is TGTGCCAGTAGTAGTCTCTGGGACAGCCCCAATCAGCCCCAGCATTTT. Protein product: CASSSLWDSPNQPQHF.

This clonotype has only one observation. The chain links TRBV25-1 to TRBJ1-2, with TRBD1 matching 9 bases. V lost 6 bases, J lost 9 bases, and 11 bases stayed unmatched. From germline, CDR1 is MGHDK and CDR2 SYGVNS. The CDR3 length is 14 residues. The DNA for the CDR3 is TGTGCCAGCAGCGAACCGGGACAGGGTATACGCTACACCTTC. Amino acid sequence: CASSEPGQGIRYTF.

V is TRBV6-5 and J is TRBJ2-2; D uncertain. The CDR3 is 13 residues long. CDR1 and CDR2 (germline): MNHEY, SVGAGI. The germline V and J ends were trimmed by 8 bases and 1 base, with 8 bases remaining between them. Here the CDR3 DNA reads TGTGCCAGCGTAGACTGGAACACCGGGGAGCTGTTTTTT. As protein: CASVDWNTGELFF.

The chain links TRBV20-1 to TRBJ2-7; maybe TRBD1 (7 bases). This CDR3 region has 16 residues. Germline values: CDR1 DFQATT, CDR2 SNEGSKA (reference sequence). Trimming stripped 0 bases from V and 5 bases from J, with 20 bases between. The CDR3 DNA reads TGCAGTGCTAGAGATGACACGGGAGACAGGGTCCACGAGCAGTACTTC. It specifies CSARDDTGDRVHEQYF.

This clonotype was seen more than once but under ten times. The rearrangement joins TRBV7-9 to TRBJ1-6; perhaps TRBD1 as D (6 bases). Trimming took off 5 bases at V and 13 bases at J, with 18 bases between the two ends. Germline V gives CDR1 SEHNR, CDR2 FQNEAQ (reference sequence). This CDR3 contains 14 residues. CDR3 coding DNA: TGTGCCAGCAGCCCGCGGGACACCCTTTATCCCCTCCACTTT. Amino acid sequence: CASSPRDTLYPLHF.